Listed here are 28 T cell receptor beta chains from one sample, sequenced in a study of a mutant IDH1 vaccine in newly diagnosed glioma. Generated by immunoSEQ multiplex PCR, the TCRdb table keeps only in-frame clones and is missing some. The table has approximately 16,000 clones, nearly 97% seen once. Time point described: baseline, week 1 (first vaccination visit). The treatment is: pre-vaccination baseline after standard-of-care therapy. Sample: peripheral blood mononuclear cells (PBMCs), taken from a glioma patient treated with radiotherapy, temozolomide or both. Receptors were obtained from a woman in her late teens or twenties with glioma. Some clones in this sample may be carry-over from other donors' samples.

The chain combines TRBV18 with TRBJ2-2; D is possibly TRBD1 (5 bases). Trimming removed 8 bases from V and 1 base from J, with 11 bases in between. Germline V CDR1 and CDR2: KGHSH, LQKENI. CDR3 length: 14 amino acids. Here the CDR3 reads CASDNTGNTGELFF. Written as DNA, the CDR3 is TGTGCCAGCGACAACACAGGGAACACCGGGGAGCTGTTTTTT.

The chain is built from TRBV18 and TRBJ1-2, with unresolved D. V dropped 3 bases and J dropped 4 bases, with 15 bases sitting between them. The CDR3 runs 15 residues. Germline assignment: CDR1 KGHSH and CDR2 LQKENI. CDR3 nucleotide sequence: TGTGCCAGCTCACCGATCCCGGATTGGAGCTATGGCTACACCTTC. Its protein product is CASSPIPDWSYGYTF.

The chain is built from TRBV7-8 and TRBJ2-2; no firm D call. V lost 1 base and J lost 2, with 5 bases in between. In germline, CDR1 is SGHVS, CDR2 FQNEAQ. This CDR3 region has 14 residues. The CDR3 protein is CASSLGHNTGELFF. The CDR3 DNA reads TGTGCCAGCAGCTTAGGCCACAACACCGGGGAGCTGTTTTTT. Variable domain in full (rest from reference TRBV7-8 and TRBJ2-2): GAGVSQSPRYKVAKRGQDVALRCDPISGHVSLFWYQQALGQGPEFLTYFQNEAQLDKSGLPSDRFFAERPEGSVSTLKIQRTQQEDSAVYLCASSLGHNTGELFFGEGSRLTVL.

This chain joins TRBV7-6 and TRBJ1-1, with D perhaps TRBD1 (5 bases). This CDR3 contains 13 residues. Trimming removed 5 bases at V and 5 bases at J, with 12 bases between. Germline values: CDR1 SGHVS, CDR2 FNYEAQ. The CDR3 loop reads CASSPGGGTEAFF. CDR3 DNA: TGTGCCAGCAGCCCAGGTGGGGGGACTGAAGCTTTCTTT.

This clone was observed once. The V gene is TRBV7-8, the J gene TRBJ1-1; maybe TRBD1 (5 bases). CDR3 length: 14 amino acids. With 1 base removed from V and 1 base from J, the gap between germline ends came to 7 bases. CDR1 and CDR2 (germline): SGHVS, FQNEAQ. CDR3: CASSLGGGNTEAFF. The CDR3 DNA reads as TGTGCCAGCAGCTTAGGGGGCGGGAACACTGAAGCTTTCTTT.

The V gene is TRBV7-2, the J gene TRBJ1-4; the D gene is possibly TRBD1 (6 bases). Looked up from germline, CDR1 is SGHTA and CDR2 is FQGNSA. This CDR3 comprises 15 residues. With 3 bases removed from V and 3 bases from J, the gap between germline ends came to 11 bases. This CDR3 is CASSFRGGANEKLFF. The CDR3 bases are TGTGCCAGCAGCTTTAGAGGGGGGGCTAATGAAAAACTGTTTTTT.

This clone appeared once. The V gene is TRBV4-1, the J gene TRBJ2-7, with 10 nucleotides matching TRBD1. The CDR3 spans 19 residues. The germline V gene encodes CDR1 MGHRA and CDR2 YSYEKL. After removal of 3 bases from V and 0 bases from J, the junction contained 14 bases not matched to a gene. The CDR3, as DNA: TGCGCCAGCAGCCAGATGACAGGGGGCGCCCACTTAAGCTCCTACGAGCAGTACTTC. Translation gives CASSQMTGGAHLSSYEQYF.

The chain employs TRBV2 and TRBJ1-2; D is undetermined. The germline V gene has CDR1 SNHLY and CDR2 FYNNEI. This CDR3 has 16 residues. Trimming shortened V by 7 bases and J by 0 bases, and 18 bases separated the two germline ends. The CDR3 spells CASIPLRATSNYGYTF. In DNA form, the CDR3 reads TGTGCCAGCATACCCCTCCGGGCAACCTCTAACTATGGCTACACCTTC.

The CDR3 coding sequence is TGTGCCAGCAGCCTGCTGGGAGGAGAGACCCAGTACTTC. Translated: CASSLLGGETQYF. V usage is TRBV4-2 and J usage is TRBJ2-5, with a tentative D call TRBD2 (6 bases). Trimming shortened V by 4 bases and J by 4 bases, and 10 bases separated the two germline ends. CDR1 and CDR2 (germline): LGHNA, YNFKEQ. This CDR3 comprises 13 residues.

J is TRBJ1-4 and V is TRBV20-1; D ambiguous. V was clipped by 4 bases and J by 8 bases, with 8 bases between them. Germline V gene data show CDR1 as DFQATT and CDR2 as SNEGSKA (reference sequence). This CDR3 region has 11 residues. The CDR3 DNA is TGCAGTGCTAAGCGATTCGAAAAACTGTTTTTT. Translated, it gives CSAKRFEKLFF.

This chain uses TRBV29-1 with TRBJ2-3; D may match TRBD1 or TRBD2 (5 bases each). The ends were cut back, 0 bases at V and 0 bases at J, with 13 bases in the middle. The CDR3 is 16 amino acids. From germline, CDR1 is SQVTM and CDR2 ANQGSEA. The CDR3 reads CSVEDLRDPSTDTQYF. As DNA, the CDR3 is TGCAGCGTTGAAGATCTGAGGGACCCGAGCACAGATACGCAGTATTTT.

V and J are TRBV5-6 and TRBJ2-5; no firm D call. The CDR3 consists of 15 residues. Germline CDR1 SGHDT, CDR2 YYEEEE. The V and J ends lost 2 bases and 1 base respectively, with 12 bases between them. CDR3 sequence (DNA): TGTGCCAGCAGCTTTTTGGGTTTGGGCCAAGAGACCCAGTACTTC. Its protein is CASSFLGLGQETQYF.

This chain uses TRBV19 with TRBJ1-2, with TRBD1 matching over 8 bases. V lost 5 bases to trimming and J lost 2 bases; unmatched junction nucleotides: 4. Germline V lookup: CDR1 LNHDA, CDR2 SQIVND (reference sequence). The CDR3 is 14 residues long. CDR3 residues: CASSLGQANYGYTF. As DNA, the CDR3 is TGTGCCAGTAGTCTGGGACAGGCGAACTATGGCTACACCTTC.

The CDR3 coding sequence is TGTGCCAGCAGTTTTAACAGGGACACCGGGGAGCTGTTTTTT. It is translated as CASSFNRDTGELFF. The gene calls are TRBV7-2 and TRBJ2-2; D is perhaps TRBD1 (6 bases). Germline lookup yields CDR1 SGHTA and CDR2 FQGNSA. V was trimmed by 6 bases and J by 3 bases, leaving 11 bases between them. CDR3 length: 14 amino acids. The full variable domain, with the rest looked up from reference TRBV7-2 and TRBJ2-2, is GAGVSQSPSNKVTEKGKDVELRCDPISGHTALYWYRQSLGQGLEFLIYFQGNSAPDKSGLPSDRFSAERTGGSVSTLTIQRTQQEDSAVYLCASSFNRDTGELFFGEGSRLTVL.

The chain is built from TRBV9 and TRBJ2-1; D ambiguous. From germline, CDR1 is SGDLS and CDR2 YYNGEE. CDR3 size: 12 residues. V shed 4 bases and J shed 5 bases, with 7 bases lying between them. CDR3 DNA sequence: TGTGCCAGCAGCAGCCGGGACAATGAGCAGTTCTTC. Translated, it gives CASSSRDNEQFF.

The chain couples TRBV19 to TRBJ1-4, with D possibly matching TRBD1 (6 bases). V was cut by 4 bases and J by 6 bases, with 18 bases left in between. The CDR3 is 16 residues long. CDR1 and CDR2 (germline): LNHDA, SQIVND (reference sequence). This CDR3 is CASSSSPDSTHEKLFF. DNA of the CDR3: TGTGCCAGTAGTAGCTCCCCGGACAGCACTCATGAAAAACTGTTTTTT.

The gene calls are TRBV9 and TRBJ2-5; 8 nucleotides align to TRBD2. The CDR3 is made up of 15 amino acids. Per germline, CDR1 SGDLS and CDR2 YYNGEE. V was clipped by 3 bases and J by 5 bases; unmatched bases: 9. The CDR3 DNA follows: TGTGCCAGCAGCGCTCAAGGGACTAGTCGCGAGACCCAGTACTTC. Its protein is CASSAQGTSRETQYF.

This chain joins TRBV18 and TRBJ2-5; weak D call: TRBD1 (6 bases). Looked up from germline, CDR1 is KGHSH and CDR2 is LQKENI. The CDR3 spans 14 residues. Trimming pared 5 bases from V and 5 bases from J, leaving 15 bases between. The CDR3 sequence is CASSSTGSGETQYF. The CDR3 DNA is TGTGCCAGCTCATCCACAGGGTCGGGGGAGACCCAGTACTTC.

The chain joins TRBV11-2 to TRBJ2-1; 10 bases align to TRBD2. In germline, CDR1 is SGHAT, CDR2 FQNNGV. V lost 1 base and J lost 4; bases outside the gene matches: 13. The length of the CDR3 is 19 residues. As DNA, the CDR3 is TGTGCCAGCAGCTTAGTCCCCGGACTAGCGGCGGACTCGTACAATGAGCAGTTCTTC. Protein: CASSLVPGLAADSYNEQFF.

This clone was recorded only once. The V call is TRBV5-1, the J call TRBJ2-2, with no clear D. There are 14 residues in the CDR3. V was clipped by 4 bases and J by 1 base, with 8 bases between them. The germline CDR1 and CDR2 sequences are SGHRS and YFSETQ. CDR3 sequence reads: CASSPLGNTGELFF. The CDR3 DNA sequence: TGCGCCAGCAGCCCGTTGGGGAACACCGGGGAGCTGTTTTTT.

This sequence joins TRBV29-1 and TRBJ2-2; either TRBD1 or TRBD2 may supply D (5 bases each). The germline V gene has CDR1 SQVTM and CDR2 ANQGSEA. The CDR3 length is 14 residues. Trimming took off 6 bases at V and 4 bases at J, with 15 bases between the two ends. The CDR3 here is CSVAGTIATGELFF. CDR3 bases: TGCAGCGTCGCCGGGACGATCGCCACCGGGGAGCTGTTTTTT.

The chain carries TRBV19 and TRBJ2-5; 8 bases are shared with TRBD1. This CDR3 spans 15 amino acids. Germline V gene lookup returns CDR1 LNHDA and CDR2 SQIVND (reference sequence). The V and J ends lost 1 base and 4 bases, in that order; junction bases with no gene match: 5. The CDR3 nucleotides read TGTGCCAGTAGTATAGCCGGACAGGGCGGAGAGACCCAGTACTTC. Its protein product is CASSIAGQGGETQYF.

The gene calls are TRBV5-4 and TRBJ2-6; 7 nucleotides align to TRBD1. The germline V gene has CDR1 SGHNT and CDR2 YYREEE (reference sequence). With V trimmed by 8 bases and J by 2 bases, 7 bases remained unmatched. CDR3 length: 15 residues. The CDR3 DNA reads TGTGCCAGTGTTAAGGGGGCAGCTGGGGCCAACGTCCTGACTTTC. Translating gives CASVKGAAGANVLTF. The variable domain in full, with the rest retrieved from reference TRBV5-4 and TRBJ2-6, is ETGVTQSPTHLIKTRGQQVTLRCSSQSGHNTVSWYQQALGQGPQFIFQYYREEENGRGNFPPRFSGLQFPNYSSELNVNALELDDSALYLCASVKGAAGANVLTFGAGSRLTVL.

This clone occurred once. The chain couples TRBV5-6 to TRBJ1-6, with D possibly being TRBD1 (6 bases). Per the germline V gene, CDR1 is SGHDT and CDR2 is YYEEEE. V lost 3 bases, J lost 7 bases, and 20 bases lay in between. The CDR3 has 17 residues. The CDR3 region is CASSWAAGGAGNSPLHF. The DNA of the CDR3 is TGTGCCAGCAGCTGGGCAGCGGGGGGCGCGGGGAATTCACCCCTCCACTTT.

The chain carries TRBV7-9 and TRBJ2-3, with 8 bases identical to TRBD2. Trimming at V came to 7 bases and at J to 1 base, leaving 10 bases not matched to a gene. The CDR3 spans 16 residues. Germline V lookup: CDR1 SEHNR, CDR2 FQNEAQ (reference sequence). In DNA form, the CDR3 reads TGTGCCAGCACCCAAAGACGGGGGGGTGGCACAGATACGCAGTATTTT. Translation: CASTQRRGGGTDTQYF.

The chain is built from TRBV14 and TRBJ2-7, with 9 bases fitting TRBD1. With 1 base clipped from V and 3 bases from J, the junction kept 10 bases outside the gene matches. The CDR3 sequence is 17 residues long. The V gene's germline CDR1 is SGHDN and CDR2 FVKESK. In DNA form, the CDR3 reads TGTGCCAGCAGCCAAGCCCTGACAGGGGGAAGCATCTACGAGCAGTACTTC. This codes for CASSQALTGGSIYEQYF. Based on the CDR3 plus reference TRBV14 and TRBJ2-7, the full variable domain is EAGVTQFPSHSVIEKGQTVTLRCDPISGHDNLYWYRRVMGKEIKFLLHFVKESKQDESGMPNNRFLAERTGGTYSTLKVQPAELEDSGVYFCASSQALTGGSIYEQYFGPGTRLTVT.

The CDR3 spells CSVEVTGVVYGYTF. Here the CDR3 DNA reads TGCAGCGTTGAAGTGACAGGGGTGGTCTATGGCTACACCTTC. V is TRBV29-1 and J is TRBJ1-2; TRBD1 matches at 8 bases. Germline V lookup: CDR1 SQVTM, CDR2 ANQGSEA. The length of the CDR3 is 14 residues. V shed 1 base and J 4 bases; nucleotides not matched to a gene: 5.

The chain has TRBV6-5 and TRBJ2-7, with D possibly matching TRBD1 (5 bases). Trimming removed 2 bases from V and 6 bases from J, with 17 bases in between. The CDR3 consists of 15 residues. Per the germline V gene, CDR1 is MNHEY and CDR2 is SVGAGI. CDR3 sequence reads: CASSYRQGSLLEQYF. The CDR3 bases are TGTGCCAGCAGTTACAGGCAGGGAAGCCTTCTCGAGCAGTACTTC.